These 10 T cell receptor beta chains originate from one sample sequenced in a study of cytomegalovirus exposure and HLA in healthy donors. Researchers ran the PCR with 60 Vbeta and 13 Jbeta primers. Method: immunoSEQ multiplex PCR; TCRdb's copy keeps in-frame clones and lacks some. The data contain 55,000 to 70,000 clones, roughly 88% of them seen just once; the ten biggest clones take up just under 2%. The sequenced material came from PBMCs. Receptor source: a young woman in good health and CMV-seronegative.

The chain recombines TRBV7-2 with TRBJ1-2, with D tentatively TRBD1 (6 bases). The germline CDR1 and CDR2 sequences are SGHTA and FQGNSA. CDR3 length equals 17 residues. Trimming removed 5 bases at V and 1 base at J, with 20 bases between. CDR3: CASSPYLQGGGNYGYTF. CDR3 nucleotide sequence: TGTGCCAGCAGCCCCTACCTCCAGGGAGGGGGTAACTATGGCTACACCTTC.

The chain couples TRBV30 to TRBJ2-5, with 9 nucleotides matching TRBD1. There are 13 residues in the CDR3. Germline lookup yields CDR1 GTSNPN and CDR2 SVGIG (reference sequence). Unmatched junction bases numbered 9, after V lost 6 bases and J lost 7 bases. CDR3 region: CACRQGGGWTQYF. The CDR3 coding sequence is TGTGCCTGTCGACAGGGGGGTGGGTGGACCCAGTACTTC.

The chain is built from TRBV10-3 and TRBJ2-3; 7 positions agree with TRBD2. V trimming: 0 bases; J trimming: 0 bases; junction bases outside the gene matches: 9. The CDR3 is 18 amino acids. CDR1 ENHRY and CDR2 SYGVKD come from the germline V gene. The chain's CDR3 is CAISESPLAVPSTDTQYF. The CDR3 bases are TGTGCCATCAGTGAGTCTCCCCTAGCGGTCCCTAGCACAGATACGCAGTATTTT.

The chain recombines TRBV28 with TRBJ1-3; weak D call: TRBD1 (5 bases). The V end lost 2 bases, the J end lost 0 bases, and 11 bases lay between the germline ends. The CDR3 contains 16 residues. CDR1 is MDHEN and CDR2 is SYDVKM in the germline V gene. Written as DNA, the CDR3 is TGTGCCAGCAGTTTAAGGACAACCGTCTCTGGAAACACCATATATTTT. It yields the protein CASSLRTTVSGNTIYF.

The chain combines TRBV15 with TRBJ1-4; a weak D match, TRBD1 (5 bases). The CDR3 covers 16 residues. Germline V lookup: CDR1 LNHNV, CDR2 YYDKDF (reference sequence). V lost 0 bases and J lost 7, with 15 bases in between. CDR3 in DNA: TGTGCCACCAGCAGAGATGCAGGTCAGGGAGGTGAAAAACTGTTTTTT. Its translation is CATSRDAGQGGEKLFF.

A note on this clone: Other DNA sequences in the sample encode the same CDR3. This sequence joins TRBV27 and TRBJ2-6; no definite D call. Germline CDR1 is MNHEY and CDR2 is SMNVEV (reference sequence). The CDR3 has 14 residues. The ends were cut back, 5 bases at V and 4 bases at J, with 9 bases in the middle. The CDR3 protein is CASSPLSGANVLTF. In DNA, the CDR3 is TGTGCCAGCAGTCCCCTATCCGGGGCCAACGTCCTGACTTTC.

V and J are TRBV5-1 and TRBJ2-1; weak D call: TRBD1 (6 bases). V lost 4 bases and J lost 8, with 13 bases in between. From germline, CDR1 is SGHRS and CDR2 YFSETQ. The CDR3 totals 13 residues. The DNA for the CDR3 is TGCGCCAGCAGCACAGGGATTTGGGATGAGCAGTTCTTC. It translates to CASSTGIWDEQFF.

The chain uses TRBV11-2 and TRBJ2-7; 7 bases fit TRBD1. This CDR3 comprises 13 residues. Germline trimming cut 3 bases from V and 4 bases from J; bases unmatched to any gene: 3. Germline loops: CDR1 SGHAT, CDR2 FQNNGV. CDR3 nucleotide sequence: TGTGCCAGCAGCTTCGGCAGGGGGTACGAGCAGTACTTC. The encoded protein is CASSFGRGYEQYF.

The J gene is TRBJ2-2, the V gene TRBV27, with D possibly matching TRBD1 (6 bases). Per germline, CDR1 MNHEY and CDR2 SMNVEV (reference sequence). Trimming took off 2 bases at V and 2 bases at J, with 9 bases between the two ends. The CDR3 totals 15 residues. CDR3 DNA: TGTGCCAGCAGTTTAGACAGGCCCAACACCGGGGAGCTGTTTTTT. This encodes CASSLDRPNTGELFF.

The chain recombines TRBV7-3 with TRBJ2-2, with TRBD2 matching over 8 bases. Trimming took 3 bases from V and 6 from J; bases not matched to a gene: 9. The V gene's germline CDR1 is SGHTA and CDR2 FQGTGA. This CDR3 contains 16 residues. The CDR3 DNA is TGTGCCAGCAGCTTCGGAAGCGGGAGATTTGCCGGGGAGCTGTTTTTT. Translating it yields CASSFGSGRFAGELFF. Full variable domain (outside the CDR3, taken from reference TRBV7-3 and TRBJ2-2): GAGVSQTPSNKVTEKGKYVELRCDPISGHTALYWYRQSLGQGPEFLIYFQGTGAADDSGLPNDRFFAVRPEGSVSTLKIQRTERGDSAVYLCASSFGSGRFAGELFFGEGSRLTVL.